The subject of this entry is one T cell receptor (beta chain). Here immunoSEQ multiplex PCR was the method, and the copy in TCRdb shows in-frame clones only, minus some. The sample lists some 220,000 clones, around 85% occurring once. This sample was taken from a study of blood T cell repertoires in COVID-19. Study as a whole: Two consecutive negative NP/OP PCR tests, clearance, or resolved symptoms defined Cohort 3 recovery. Nucleic acid was either cDNA or gDNA, and it came from T cells, B-cell-depleted T cells, or PBMCs.

Categorization into cohorts depended on clinical history that participants reported. Looked up from germline, CDR1 is SGHTA and CDR2 is FQGNSA. This CDR3 spans 15 amino acids. The V and J ends lost 1 base and 0 bases respectively, with 9 bases between them. Sequenced input: PBMCs or T cells enriched from blood (not recorded which). The receptor comes from a woman between 50 and 59 years old in a cohort exposed to, infected with or recovered from COVID-19 (not recorded which). The chain recombines TRBV7-2 with TRBJ1-1, with D uncertain. Here the CDR3 DNA reads TGTGCCAGCAGCTTAGGACGGGTGATGAACACTGAAGCTTTCTTT. Protein: CASSLGRVMNTEAFF.